This record covers a single TCR beta chain. This entry belongs to a study of blood T cell repertoires in COVID-19. Study-level information: Whether acute or convalescent, the COVID-19 samples came from the United States, Italy and Spain. T cells, B-cell-depleted T cells, or PBMCs provided the cDNA or gDNA that served as material.

CDR3 size: 14 residues. J gave up 6 bases and V 4 bases, and 6 bases lay outside the gene matches. The germline gives CDR1 LGHDT, CDR2 YNNKEL (reference sequence). In the original analysis: For nucleated cells, counts were estimated from reference gene primer amplification. Only in-frame clones appear in the TCRdb table, and some are missing; sequencing was by immunoSEQ multiplex PCR. The DNA was the basis for D and trimming; V, J and clone size are from that table. In the table there are more than 65,000 clones, approximately 79% of which are singletons. The chain combines TRBV3-1 (or the pseudogene TRBV3-2) with TRBJ1-5; 7 bases are shared with TRBD1. Material: peripheral blood. This TCR was recovered from a woman between 50 and 59 years old with acute or convalescent COVID-19. CDR3 region: CASSPYEGAQPQHF. CDR3 sequence (DNA): TGTGCCAGCAGCCCGTATGAGGGGGCTCAGCCCCAGCATTTT.